This T cell receptor beta chain was identified in a study of T cells in Graves' hyperthyroidism and ophthalmopathy. The junction had 16 bases not matched to a gene; V was cut back by 3 bases and J by 7 bases. This CDR3 comprises 18 residues. This clonotype occurred many times. PBMCs were collected from a roughly 9.7 ml volume of fresh peripheral blood. RNA transcripts yielded amplified TCR beta CDR3 regions. A first-round RT-PCR of the TCR CDR3 used the HTBI primer set. In TCRdb, the multiplex PCR reads were re-called with MiXCR into one record per CDR3 protein. The data show fewer than 850,000 distinct CDR3 sequences, around 16% seen once.

The sequenced sample was blood. The chain uses TRBV12-3 or TRBV12-4 and TRBJ2-2; 8 bases are a match to TRBD2. This TCR was sampled from a man aged 45 to 65 with Graves' hyperthyroidism. DNA for the CDR3: TGTGCCAGCAGTTTCGATGTTCCCCGGGAGGGCTCCCTCGGGGAGCTGTTTTTT. This translates into CASSFDVPREGSLGELFF.